The 10 T cell receptor beta chains below all came from one sample that was sequenced in a study of glioma-infiltrating T cells after dendritic cell vaccination. Repertoires were generated with immunoSEQ multiplex PCR, while TCRdb's copy carries only in-frame clones and drops some. The profile shows tens of thousands of clones, around 86% of them singletons. The specimen comprised blood, sampled before dendritic cell vaccination. These receptor sequences come from a human donor with glioblastoma.

This clone showed up just a few times. The chain recombines TRBV6-1 with TRBJ1-4; a possible D gene is TRBD1 (6 bases). The V and J ends lost 2 bases and 7 bases respectively, with 14 bases between them. This CDR3 has 15 amino acids. Germline V gene lookup returns CDR1 MNHNS and CDR2 SASEGT. CDR3 DNA sequence: TGTGCCAGCAGTGAACTACAGGGCGGGAGTGAAAAACTGTTTTTT. Translated, it gives CASSELQGGSEKLFF.

This sequence joins TRBV4-2 and TRBJ2-7; 13 bases are a match to TRBD2. The germline gives CDR1 LGHNA, CDR2 YNFKEQ. With V trimmed by 4 bases and J by 0 bases, 6 bases remained unmatched. The CDR3 sequence is 17 residues long. DNA of the CDR3: TGTGCCAGCAGCCTCAGACTAGCGGGGGGCTTCTCCTACGAGCAGTACTTC. This sequence encodes CASSLRLAGGFSYEQYF.

The V call is TRBV6-5, the J call TRBJ2-1; 9 bases line up with TRBD2. V lost 6 bases and J lost 9; bases outside the gene matches: 12. Germline V gene data show CDR1 as MNHEY and CDR2 as SVGAGI. This CDR3 has 15 amino acids. CDR3: CASRDRTSDWGEQFF. The CDR3 DNA sequence: TGTGCCAGCAGGGACCGGACTAGCGACTGGGGTGAGCAGTTCTTC.

The chain couples TRBV5-1 to TRBJ2-2; D is uncertain. CDR1 is SGHRS and CDR2 is YFSETQ in the germline V gene. V lost 0 bases to trimming and J lost 0 bases, with 6 bases between them. The CDR3 runs to 15 residues. CDR3 residues: CASSLVETNTGELFF. The CDR3 coding sequence is TGCGCCAGCAGCTTGGTGGAGACGAACACCGGGGAGCTGTTTTTT. Complete variable domain (other parts from reference TRBV5-1 and TRBJ2-2): KAGVTQTPRYLIKTRGQQVTLSCSPISGHRSVSWYQQTPGQGLQFLFEYFSETQRNKGNFPGRFSGRQFSNSRSEMNVSTLELGDSALYLCASSLVETNTGELFFGEGSRLTVL.

This chain links TRBV7-9 with TRBJ2-6; 9 positions match TRBD1. Germline values: CDR1 SEHNR, CDR2 FQNEAQ (reference sequence). The CDR3 is made up of 18 amino acids. The V gene end was trimmed by 7 bases and the J gene end by 0 bases; junction bases not matched to a gene: 10. CDR3 DNA sequence: TGTGCCAGCACCCTAACAGGGACAGGGAGCTCTGGGGCCAACGTCCTGACTTTC. The encoded protein is CASTLTGTGSSGANVLTF. Looking up the rest from reference TRBV7-9 and TRBJ2-6 gives the full variable domain: DTGVSQNPRHKITKRGQNVTFRCDPISEHNRLYWYRQTLGQGPEFLTYFQNEAQLEKSRLLSDRFSAERPKGSFSTLEIQRTEQGDSAMYLCASTLTGTGSSGANVLTFGAGSRLTVL.

The DNA of the CDR3 is TGTGCCAGCAGGCCCGACTTAGTCACAGATACGCAGTATTTT. Translated: CASRPDLVTDTQYF. The chain links TRBV6-6 to TRBJ2-3; D gene unclear. The CDR3 runs 14 residues. Trimming pared 6 bases from V and 2 bases from J, leaving 12 bases between. Germline lookup yields CDR1 MNHNY and CDR2 SVGAGI (reference sequence).

The rearrangement uses TRBV28 and TRBJ1-2; TRBD1 matches 9 bases. Germline V gene lookup returns CDR1 MDHEN and CDR2 SYDVKM. Trimming at V came to 6 bases and at J to 6 bases, leaving 11 bases not matched to a gene. The CDR3 runs to 15 residues. The CDR3 reads CASSLLNRGRDGYTF. CDR3 nucleotide sequence: TGTGCCAGCAGCCTCCTCAACAGGGGGCGGGATGGCTACACCTTC.

The chain is built from TRBV7-2 and TRBJ1-6; D is ambiguous. Per germline, CDR1 SGHTA and CDR2 FQGNSA. Trimming stripped 3 bases from V and 7 bases from J, with 13 bases between. The CDR3 is 15 amino acids. For the CDR3, the DNA is TGTGCCAGCAGCTTGGAGCCAACTCGCAATTCACCCCTCCACTTT. Protein sequence: CASSLEPTRNSPLHF.

The chain uses TRBV5-1 and TRBJ1-1; D is ambiguous. Per the germline V gene, CDR1 is SGHRS and CDR2 is YFSETQ. The CDR3 is 15 amino acids. V lost 0 bases and J lost 5, with 14 bases in between. This CDR3 reads CASSLDGSSGTEAFF. The CDR3 DNA reads as TGCGCCAGCAGCTTGGATGGATCTTCCGGGACTGAAGCTTTCTTT.

The V gene is TRBV2, the J gene TRBJ2-3; no firm D call. V was shortened by 4 bases and J by 4 bases, with 6 bases between the two germline ends. The V gene's germline CDR1 is SNHLY and CDR2 FYNNEI. This CDR3 has 12 amino acids. CDR3 bases: TGTGCCAGCAGTGTCAGGCCAGATACGCAGTATTTT. Translated: CASSVRPDTQYF.